This T cell receptor beta chain was recorded in a study of blood T cell repertoires in COVID-19. The wider study: In each case, the material was cDNA or gDNA derived from T cells, B-cell-depleted T cells, or PBMCs.

The length of the CDR3 is 13 residues. The V end lost 0 bases, the J end lost 10 bases, and 12 bases lay between the germline ends. The germline gives CDR1 SGHDN, CDR2 FVKESK. This clone was counted once. Authors' methods: Amplifying reference gene primers gave estimates of nucleated cell counts. Assay used: immunoSEQ multiplex PCR; TCRdb lists only in-frame clones, some missing. The V and J calls and clone size are taken from that table; D and trimming were inferred from the DNA. The repertoire includes approximately 98,000 clones, 82% of them detected once, and around a sixth sits in the top ten. This sequence joins TRBV14 and TRBJ1-1; no firm D call. The receptor was derived from a man aged 80 or over with acute or convalescent COVID-19. Material for sequencing was peripheral blood. The CDR3 region has the DNA TGTGCCAGCAGCCAAGATGTTTGGAGCGGAGCTTTCTTT. This gives the protein CASSQDVWSGAFF. The complete variable domain, with remaining parts taken from reference TRBV14 and TRBJ1-1, reads EAGVTQFPSHSVIEKGQTVTLRCDPISGHDNLYWYRRVMGKEIKFLLHFVKESKQDESGMPNNRFLAERTGGTYSTLKVQPAELEDSGVYFCASSQDVWSGAFFGQGTRLTVV.